Below, one T cell receptor beta chain is given with its context. There are a few counts of this clonotype. The antigen it binds to is not known. Base quality data are lacking; no much larger clone is found one base away. This record comes from a study of low-dose radiotherapy and immunotherapy resistance in tumors (dated by TCRdb to 2022 to 2024). Background for the entire study: In Cohort 1, 0.5 Gy per fraction was delivered every 2 weeks, and a total PTV dose of 6.5 Gy was prescribed. Starting on cycle 1 day 1, patients took 300 mg of aspirin by mouth once a day for four cycles. The trial did not randomize participants into treatment groups. Eight patients were included in the translational analysis: three from the first dose cohort and the first five from the second dose cohort. Cohort 2 received 1 Gy per fraction every two weeks, with a total of 13 Gy over 26 weeks. Patients were given nivolumab as a 240 mg flat dose every two weeks and ipilimumab at 1 mg/kg every six weeks, with both drugs delivered intravenously. Cyclophosphamide 200 mg/m2 was given intravenously every two weeks, one day before each radiation and immunotherapy administration.

Measured from the cysteine to the phenylalanine, the CDR3 is 13 residues long. Only the CDR3 DNA stays, 39 bases, in frame from base 1. The germline V gene (reference sequence) supplies CDR1 DFQATT and CDR2 SNEGSKA. V is clipped by 3 bases and J by 3 bases, and the sequence between their germline boundaries is 9 bases long. TCRdb lists the instrument as Illumina HiSeq 2500. First-strand cDNA was synthesized with Superscript III and a set of TRAV- and TRBV-specific primers, covering both TCRalpha and TCRbeta chains. A roughly 20-cycle PCR with Phusion amplified the TCRs, pairing a constant-region primer with the adapter that was attached to the V primers. Isolated mRNA was amplified with the MessageAmp II aRNA Amplification Kit, using a roughly 17-hour in vitro transcription at 37°C. mRNA for TCR sequencing was isolated with the Dynabeads mRNA DIRECT Purification Kit. A second roughly 25-cycle Phusion PCR added indexed Illumina adapters, and products were purified with AMPure XP beads. For the original study's pipeline: Using custom Perl scripts, TCR sequences encoding the same protein were pooled, out-of-frame sequences were removed, and the abundance of each clonotype was computed. Any TCR sequence backed by just one read was left out of the analysis. The metrics used to describe the repertoires included Shannon entropy, Gini index, clonality, richness, and the frequency of TCRs shared between repertoires. Through fastp at Q25 and MiXCR, TCRdb rebuilt clones from the public reads, retaining in-frame beta chains. Rows with one shared CDR3 protein collapse into an entry with the most common genes and DNA. It is TCRdb's table, rather than the study itself, that gives the V and J calls and clone size. The sample table records some 100,000 distinct CDR3 sequences; around 20% of these occur just once. The biggest ten clones account for approximately 4% of the sample.

The meaning of the sample's time point label: after trial treatment. The treatment or condition label on this specimen signifies: LDRT plus nivolumab, ipilimumab, low-dose cyclophosphamide and aspirin (RACIN trial). Donors were enrolled in RACIN, a single-arm phase I dose-escalation trial in which nivolumab, ipilimumab, aspirin, low-dose cyclophosphamide and low-dose radiotherapy were combined. Patients were eligible if they had advanced solid tumors that were TIL-negative. The material sequenced was PBMCs, taken after low-dose radiotherapy plus immunotherapy. The chain uses TRBV20-1 and TRBJ1-5; the D gene remains uncertain. This TCR was sampled from a male donor with prostate cancer. The CDR3 loop reads CSASSSLNQPQHF. The DNA reads as follows: TGCAGTGCTAGCTCCTCCCTCAATCAGCCCCAGCATTTT.